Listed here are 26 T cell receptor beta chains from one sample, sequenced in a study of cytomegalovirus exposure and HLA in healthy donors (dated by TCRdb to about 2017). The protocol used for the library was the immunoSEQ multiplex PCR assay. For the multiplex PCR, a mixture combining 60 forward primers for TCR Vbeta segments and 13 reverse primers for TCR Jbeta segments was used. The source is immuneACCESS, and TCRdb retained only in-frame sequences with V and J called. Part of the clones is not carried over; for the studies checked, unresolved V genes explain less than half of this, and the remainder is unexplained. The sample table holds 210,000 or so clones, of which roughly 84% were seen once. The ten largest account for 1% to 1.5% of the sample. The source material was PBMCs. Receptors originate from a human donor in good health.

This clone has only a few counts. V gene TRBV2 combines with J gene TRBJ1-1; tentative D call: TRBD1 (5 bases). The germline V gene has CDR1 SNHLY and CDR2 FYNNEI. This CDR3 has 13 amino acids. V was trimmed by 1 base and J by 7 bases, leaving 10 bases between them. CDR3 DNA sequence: TGTGCCAGCAGTGAAGAGGGGCACCTTGAAGCTTTCTTT. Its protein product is CASSEEGHLEAFF. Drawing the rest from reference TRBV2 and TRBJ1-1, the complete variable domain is EPEVTQTPSHQVTQMGQEVILRCVPISNHLYFYWYRQILGQKVEFLVSFYNNEISEKSEIFDDQFSVERPDGSNFTLKIRSTKLEDSAMYFCASSEEGHLEAFFGQGTRLTVV.

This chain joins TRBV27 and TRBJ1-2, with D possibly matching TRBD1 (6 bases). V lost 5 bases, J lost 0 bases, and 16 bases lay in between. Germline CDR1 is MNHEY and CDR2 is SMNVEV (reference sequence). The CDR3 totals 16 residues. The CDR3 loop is CASSDRSQIANYGYTF. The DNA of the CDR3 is TGTGCCAGCAGTGACAGGAGCCAAATAGCTAACTATGGCTACACCTTC.

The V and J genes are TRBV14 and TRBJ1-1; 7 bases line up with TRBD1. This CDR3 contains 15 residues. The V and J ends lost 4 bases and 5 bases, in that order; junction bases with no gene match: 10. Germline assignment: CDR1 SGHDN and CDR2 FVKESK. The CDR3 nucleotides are TGTGCCAGCAGCCCCTTTGGAGGGGGCGAGACTGAAGCTTTCTTT. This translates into CASSPFGGGETEAFF.

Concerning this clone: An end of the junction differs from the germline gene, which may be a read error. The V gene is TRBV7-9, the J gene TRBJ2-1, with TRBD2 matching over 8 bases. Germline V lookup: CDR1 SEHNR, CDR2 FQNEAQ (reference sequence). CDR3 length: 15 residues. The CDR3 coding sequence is TGTTCCAGCAGCTCAACTAGCGGTAAAAGGAATGAGCAGTTCTTC. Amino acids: CSSSSTSGKRNEQFF.

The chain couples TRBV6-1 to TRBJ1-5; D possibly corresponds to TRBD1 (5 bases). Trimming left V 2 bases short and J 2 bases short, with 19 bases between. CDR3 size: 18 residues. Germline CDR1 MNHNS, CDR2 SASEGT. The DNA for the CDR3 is TGTGCCAGCAGTGAATATGGCGGGGGATTATTGGGCAATCAGCCCCAGCATTTT. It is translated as CASSEYGGGLLGNQPQHF.

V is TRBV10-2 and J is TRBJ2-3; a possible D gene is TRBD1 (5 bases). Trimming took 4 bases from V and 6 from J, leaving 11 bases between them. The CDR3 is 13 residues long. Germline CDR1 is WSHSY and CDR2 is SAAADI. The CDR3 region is CASSGGWSDTQYF. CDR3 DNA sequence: TGCGCCAGCAGTGGGGGCTGGTCGGATACGCAGTATTTT.

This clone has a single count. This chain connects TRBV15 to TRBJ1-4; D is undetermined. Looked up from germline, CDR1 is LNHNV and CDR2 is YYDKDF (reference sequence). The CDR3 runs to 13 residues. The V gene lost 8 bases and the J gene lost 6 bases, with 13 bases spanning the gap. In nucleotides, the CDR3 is TGTGCCACCGGGCAGGACTTGTATGAAAAACTGTTTTTT. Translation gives CATGQDLYEKLFF. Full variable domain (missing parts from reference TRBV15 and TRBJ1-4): DAMVIQNPRYQVTQFGKPVTLSCSQTLNHNVMYWYQQKSSQAPKLLFHYYDKDFNNEADTPDNFQSRRPNTSFCFLDIRSPGLGDTAMYLCATGQDLYEKLFFGSGTQLSVL.

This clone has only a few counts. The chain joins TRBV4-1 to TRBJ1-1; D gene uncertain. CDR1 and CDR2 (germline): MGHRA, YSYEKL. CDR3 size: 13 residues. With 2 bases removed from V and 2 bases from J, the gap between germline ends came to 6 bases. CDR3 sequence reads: CASSQPGNTEAFF. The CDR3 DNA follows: TGCGCCAGCAGCCAACCAGGAAACACTGAAGCTTTCTTT.

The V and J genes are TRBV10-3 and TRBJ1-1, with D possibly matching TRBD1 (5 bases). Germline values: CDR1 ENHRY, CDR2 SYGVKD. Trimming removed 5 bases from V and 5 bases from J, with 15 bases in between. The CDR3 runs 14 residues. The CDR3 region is CAISKDRDLTEAFF. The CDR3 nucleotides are TGTGCCATCAGTAAAGATCGGGACTTGACTGAAGCTTTCTTT.

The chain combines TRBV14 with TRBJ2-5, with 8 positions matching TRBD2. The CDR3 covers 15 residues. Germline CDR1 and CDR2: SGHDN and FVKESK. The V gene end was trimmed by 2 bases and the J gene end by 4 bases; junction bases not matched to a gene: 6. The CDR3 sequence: CASSQIPSGLETQYF. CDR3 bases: TGTGCCAGCAGCCAAATCCCTAGCGGGTTAGAGACCCAGTACTTC.

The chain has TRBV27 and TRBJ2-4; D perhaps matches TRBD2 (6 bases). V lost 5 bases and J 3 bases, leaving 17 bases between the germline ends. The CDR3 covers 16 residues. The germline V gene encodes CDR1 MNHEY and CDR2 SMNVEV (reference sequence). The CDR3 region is CASSTGPWGVKNIQYF. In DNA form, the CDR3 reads TGTGCCAGCAGTACAGGTCCTTGGGGGGTCAAAAACATTCAGTACTTC.

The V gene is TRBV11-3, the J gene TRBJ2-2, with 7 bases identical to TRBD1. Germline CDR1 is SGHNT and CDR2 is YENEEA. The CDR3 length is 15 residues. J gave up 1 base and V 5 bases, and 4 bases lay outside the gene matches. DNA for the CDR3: TGTGCCAGCAGCCCCCGGGACAGGAACACCGGGGAGCTGTTTTTT. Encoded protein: CASSPRDRNTGELFF.

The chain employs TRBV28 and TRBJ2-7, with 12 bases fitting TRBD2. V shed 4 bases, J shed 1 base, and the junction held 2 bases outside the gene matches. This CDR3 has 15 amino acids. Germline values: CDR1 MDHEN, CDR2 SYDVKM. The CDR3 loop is CASSCGLAGSYEQYF. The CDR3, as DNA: TGTGCCAGCAGTTGCGGACTAGCGGGGTCCTACGAGCAGTACTTC.

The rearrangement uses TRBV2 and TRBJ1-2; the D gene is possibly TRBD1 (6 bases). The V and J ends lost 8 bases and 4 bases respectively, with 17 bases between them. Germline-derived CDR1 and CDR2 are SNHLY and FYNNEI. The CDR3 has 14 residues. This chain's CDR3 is CASGPQGLGYGYTF. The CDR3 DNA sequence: TGTGCCAGCGGTCCTCAGGGGCTTGGCTATGGCTACACCTTC.

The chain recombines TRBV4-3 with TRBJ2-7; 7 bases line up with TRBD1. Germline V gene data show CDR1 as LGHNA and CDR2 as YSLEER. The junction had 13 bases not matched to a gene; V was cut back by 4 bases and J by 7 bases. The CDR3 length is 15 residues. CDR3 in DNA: TGCGCCAGCAGCCCCGGACAGGTTGGGCGAGAGGAGCAGTACTTC. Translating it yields CASSPGQVGREEQYF.

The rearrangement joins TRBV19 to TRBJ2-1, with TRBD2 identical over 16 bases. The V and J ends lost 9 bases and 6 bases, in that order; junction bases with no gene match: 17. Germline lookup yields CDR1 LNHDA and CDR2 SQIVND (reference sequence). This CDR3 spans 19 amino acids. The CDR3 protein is CASNSLGLAGGPLGNEQFF. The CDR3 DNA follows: TGTGCCAGCAATTCGCTGGGACTAGCGGGAGGGCCCCTTGGCAATGAGCAGTTCTTC.

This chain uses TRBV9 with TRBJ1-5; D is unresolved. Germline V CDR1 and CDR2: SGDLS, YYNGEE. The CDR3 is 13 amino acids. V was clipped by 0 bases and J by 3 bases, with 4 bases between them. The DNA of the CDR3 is TGTGCCAGCAGCGTAGGCTACAATCAGCCCCAGCATTTT. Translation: CASSVGYNQPQHF.

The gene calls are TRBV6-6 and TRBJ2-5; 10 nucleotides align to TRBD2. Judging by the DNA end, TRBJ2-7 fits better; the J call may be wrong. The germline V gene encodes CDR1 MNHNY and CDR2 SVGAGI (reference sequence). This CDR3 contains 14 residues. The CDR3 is CASRSGRASYEQYF. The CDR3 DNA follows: TGTGCCAGCAGGAGCGGGAGGGCTTCCTACGAGCAGTACTTC.

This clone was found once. CDR3 nucleotides: TGTGCCAGCAGCTCCAAAGCAGACAGGGTCGCCCATGGCTACACCTTC. Protein: CASSSKADRVAHGYTF. The genes are TRBV7-8 and TRBJ1-2; 7 bases fit TRBD1. Germline CDR1 SGHVS, CDR2 FQNEAQ. The V gene end was trimmed by 4 bases and the J gene end by 6 bases; junction bases not matched to a gene: 14. This CDR3 region has 16 residues.

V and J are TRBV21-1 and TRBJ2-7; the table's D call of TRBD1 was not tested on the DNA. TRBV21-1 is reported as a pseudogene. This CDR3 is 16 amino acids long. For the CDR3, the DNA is TGTGCCAGCACCTTAAACCCTTTGACAGGTACTCTCGAGCAGTACTTC. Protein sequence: CASTLNPLTGTLEQYF.

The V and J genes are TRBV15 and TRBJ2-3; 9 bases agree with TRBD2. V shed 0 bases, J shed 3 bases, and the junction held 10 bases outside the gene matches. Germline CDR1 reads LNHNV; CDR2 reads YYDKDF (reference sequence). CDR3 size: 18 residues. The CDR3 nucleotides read TGTGCCACCAGCAGAGATATCTTGGCGGGAGGGCCGACAGATACGCAGTATTTT. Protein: CATSRDILAGGPTDTQYF.

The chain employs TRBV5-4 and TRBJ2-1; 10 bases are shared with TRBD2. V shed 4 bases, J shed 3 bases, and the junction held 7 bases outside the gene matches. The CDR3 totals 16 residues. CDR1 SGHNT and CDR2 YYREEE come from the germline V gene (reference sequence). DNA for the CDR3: TGTGCCAGCAGCGGTCCCGGGACTAGCGTCTACAATGAGCAGTTCTTC. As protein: CASSGPGTSVYNEQFF.

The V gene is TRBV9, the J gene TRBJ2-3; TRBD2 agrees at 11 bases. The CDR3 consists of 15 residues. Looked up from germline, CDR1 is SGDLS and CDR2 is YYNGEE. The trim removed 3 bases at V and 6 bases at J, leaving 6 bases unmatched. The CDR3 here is CASSAGLAGRDTQYF. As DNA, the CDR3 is TGTGCCAGCAGCGCCGGACTAGCGGGCAGGGATACGCAGTATTTT.

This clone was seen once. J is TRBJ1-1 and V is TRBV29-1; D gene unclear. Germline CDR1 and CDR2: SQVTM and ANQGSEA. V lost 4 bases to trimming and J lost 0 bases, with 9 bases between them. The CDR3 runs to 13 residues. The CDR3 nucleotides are TGCAGCGTTGCTGGACTTCTGAACACTGAAGCTTTCTTT. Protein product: CSVAGLLNTEAFF.

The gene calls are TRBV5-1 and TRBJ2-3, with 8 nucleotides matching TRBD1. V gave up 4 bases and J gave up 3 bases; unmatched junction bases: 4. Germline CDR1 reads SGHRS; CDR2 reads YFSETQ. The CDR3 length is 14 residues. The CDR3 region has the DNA TGCGCCAGCAGCCGACAGGGGCCGACAGATACGCAGTATTTT. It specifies CASSRQGPTDTQYF.

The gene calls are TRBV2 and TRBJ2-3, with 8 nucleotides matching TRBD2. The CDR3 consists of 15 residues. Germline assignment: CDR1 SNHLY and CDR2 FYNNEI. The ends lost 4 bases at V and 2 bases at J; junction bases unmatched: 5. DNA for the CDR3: TGTGCCAGCAGTGCTAGCGGGCGACACACAGATACGCAGTATTTT. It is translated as CASSASGRHTDTQYF.